Detailed here is one T cell receptor beta chain. Under the authors' procedure: Nucleated cell number was recorded as an estimate derived from reference gene primer amplification. Produced via immunoSEQ multiplex PCR; TCRdb's table is partial and in-frame only. The V and J calls and clone size come from that table; D and trimming were worked out from the DNA. The sample gives about 75,000 clones, 87% of which show up once; around 6.7% is in the top ten. The data were obtained in a study of blood T cell repertoires in COVID-19. Study as a whole: COVID-19 samples collected from the United States, Italy and Spain covered acute and convalescent phases. From T cells, B-cell-depleted T cells, or PBMCs came the material, which was cDNA or gDNA.

The sequenced sample consisted of peripheral blood. The sequence came from a woman between 45 and 65 years old with acute or convalescent COVID-19.

The DNA for the CDR3 is TGTGCCAGCAGCCAAGAACCTAAAGAGACCCAGTACTTC. It translates to CASSQEPKETQYF. The chain couples TRBV3-1 (or the pseudogene TRBV3-2) to TRBJ2-5, with D uncertain. The CDR3 spans 13 residues. Trimming shortened V by 0 bases and J by 3 bases, and 5 bases separated the two germline ends. Germline loops: CDR1 LGHDT, CDR2 YNNKEL (reference sequence).